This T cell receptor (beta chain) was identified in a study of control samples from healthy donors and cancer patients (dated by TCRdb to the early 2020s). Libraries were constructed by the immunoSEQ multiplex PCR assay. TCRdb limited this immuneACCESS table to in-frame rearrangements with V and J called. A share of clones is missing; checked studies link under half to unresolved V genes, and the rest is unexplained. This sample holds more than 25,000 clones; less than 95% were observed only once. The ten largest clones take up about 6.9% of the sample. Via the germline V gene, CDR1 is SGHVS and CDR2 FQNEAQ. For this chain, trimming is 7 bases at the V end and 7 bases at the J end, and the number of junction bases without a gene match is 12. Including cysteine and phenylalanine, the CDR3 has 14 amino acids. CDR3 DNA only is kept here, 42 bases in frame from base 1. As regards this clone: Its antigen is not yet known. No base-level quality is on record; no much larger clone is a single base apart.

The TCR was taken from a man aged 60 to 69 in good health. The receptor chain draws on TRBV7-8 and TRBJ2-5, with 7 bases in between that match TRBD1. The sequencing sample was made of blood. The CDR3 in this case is CASTPGTASGTQYF. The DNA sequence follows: TGTGCCAGCACTCCCGGGACAGCATCCGGGACCCAGTACTTC.